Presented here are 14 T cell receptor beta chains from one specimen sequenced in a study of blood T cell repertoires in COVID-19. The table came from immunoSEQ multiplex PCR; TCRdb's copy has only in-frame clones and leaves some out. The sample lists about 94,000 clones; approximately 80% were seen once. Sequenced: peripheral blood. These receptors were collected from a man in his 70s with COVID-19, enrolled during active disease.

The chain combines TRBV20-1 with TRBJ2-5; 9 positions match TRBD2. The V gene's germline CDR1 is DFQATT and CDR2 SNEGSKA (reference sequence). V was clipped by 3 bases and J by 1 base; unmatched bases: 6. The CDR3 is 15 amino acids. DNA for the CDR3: TGCAGTGCTAGTGAGGCGGGGGGGCTCCAAGAGACCCAGTACTTC. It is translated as CSASEAGGLQETQYF.

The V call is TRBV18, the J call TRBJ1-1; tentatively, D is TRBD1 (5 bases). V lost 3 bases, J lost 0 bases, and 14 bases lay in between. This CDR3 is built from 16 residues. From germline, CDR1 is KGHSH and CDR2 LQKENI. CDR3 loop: CASSPSGGDMNTEAFF. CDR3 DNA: TGTGCCAGCTCACCTTCGGGGGGTGACATGAACACTGAAGCTTTCTTT.

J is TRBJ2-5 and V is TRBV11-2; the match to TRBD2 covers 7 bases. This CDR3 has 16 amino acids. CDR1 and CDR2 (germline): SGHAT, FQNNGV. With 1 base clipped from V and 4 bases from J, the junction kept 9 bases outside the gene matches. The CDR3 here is CASSLGFGGSRETQYF. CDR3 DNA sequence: TGTGCCAGCAGCTTAGGGTTTGGCGGGAGTAGAGAGACCCAGTACTTC.

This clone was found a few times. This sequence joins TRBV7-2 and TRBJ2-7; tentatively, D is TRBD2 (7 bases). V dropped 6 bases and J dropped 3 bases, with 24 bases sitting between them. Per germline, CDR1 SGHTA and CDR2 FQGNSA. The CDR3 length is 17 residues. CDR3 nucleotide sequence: TGTGCCAGCAGTCAAGGATACCTAACGGGGGGCCGCTACGAGCAGTACTTC. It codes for CASSQGYLTGGRYEQYF.

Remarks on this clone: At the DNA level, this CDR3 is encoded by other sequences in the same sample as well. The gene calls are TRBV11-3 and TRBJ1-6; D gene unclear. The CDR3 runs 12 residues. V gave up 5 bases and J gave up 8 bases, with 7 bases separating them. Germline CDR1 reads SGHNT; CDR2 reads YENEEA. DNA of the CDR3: TGTGCCAGCAGCCCGGGAGATTCACCCCTCCACTTT. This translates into CASSPGDSPLHF.

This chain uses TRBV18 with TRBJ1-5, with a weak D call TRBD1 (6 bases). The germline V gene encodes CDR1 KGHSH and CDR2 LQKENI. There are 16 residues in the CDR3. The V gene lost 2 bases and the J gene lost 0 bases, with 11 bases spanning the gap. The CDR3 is CASSPSTGVSNQPQHF. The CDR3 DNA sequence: TGTGCCAGCTCACCATCGACAGGAGTTAGCAATCAGCCCCAGCATTTT. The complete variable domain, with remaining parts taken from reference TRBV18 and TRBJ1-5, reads NAGVMQNPRHLVRRRGQEARLRCSPMKGHSHVYWYRQLPEEGLKFMVYLQKENIIDESGMPKERFSAEFPKEGPSILRIQQVVRGDSAAYFCASSPSTGVSNQPQHFGDGTRLSIL.

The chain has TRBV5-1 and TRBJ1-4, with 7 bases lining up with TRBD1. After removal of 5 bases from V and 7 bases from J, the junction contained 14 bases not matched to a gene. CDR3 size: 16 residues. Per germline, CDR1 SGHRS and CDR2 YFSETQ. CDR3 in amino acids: CASRTLGSTGAEKLFF. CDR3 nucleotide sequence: TGCGCCAGCAGGACGCTTGGGTCTACAGGGGCTGAAAAACTGTTTTTT.

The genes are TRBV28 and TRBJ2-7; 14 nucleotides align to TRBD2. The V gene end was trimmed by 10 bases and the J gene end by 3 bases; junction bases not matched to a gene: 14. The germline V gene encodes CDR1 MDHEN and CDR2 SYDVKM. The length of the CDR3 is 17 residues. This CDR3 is CATKGLAGAPGFYEQYF. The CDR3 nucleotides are TGTGCCACCAAGGGACTAGCGGGAGCCCCAGGGTTCTACGAGCAGTACTTC. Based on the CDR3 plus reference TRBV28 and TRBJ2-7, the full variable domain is DVKVTQSSRYLVKRTGEKVFLECVQDMDHENMFWYRQDPGLGLRLIYFSYDVKMKEKGDIPEGYSVSREKKERFSLILESASTNQTSMYLCATKGLAGAPGFYEQYFGPGTRLTVT.

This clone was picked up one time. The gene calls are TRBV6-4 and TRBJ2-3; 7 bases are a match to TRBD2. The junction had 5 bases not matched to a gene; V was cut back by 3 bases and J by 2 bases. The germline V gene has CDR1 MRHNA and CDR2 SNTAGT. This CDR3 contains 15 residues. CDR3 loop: CASSEGEGPTDTQYF. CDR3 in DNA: TGTGCCAGCAGTGAGGGGGAGGGCCCCACAGATACGCAGTATTTT.

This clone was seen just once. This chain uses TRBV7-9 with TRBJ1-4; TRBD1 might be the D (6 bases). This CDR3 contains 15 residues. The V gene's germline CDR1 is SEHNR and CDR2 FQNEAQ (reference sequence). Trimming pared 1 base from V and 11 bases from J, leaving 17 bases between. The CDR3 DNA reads TGTGCCAGCAGCTTAGGGGACAACTCCCTGAGGAAACTGTTTTTT. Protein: CASSLGDNSLRKLFF.

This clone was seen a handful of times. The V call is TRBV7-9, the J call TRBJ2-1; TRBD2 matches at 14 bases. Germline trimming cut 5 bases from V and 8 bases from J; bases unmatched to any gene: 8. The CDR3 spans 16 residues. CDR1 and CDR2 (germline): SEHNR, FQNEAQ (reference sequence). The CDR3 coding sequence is TGTGCCAGCAGCACCCTGACTAGCGGGGGGGCAGATGAGCAGTTCTTC. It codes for CASSTLTSGGADEQFF.

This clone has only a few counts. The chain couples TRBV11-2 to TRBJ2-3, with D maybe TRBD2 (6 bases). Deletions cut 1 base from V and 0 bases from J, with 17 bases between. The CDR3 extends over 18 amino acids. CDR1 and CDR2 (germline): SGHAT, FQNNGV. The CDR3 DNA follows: TGTGCCAGCAGCTTAGTCCGAAGGGGTAGCGGCAGCACAGATACGCAGTATTTT. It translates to CASSLVRRGSGSTDTQYF. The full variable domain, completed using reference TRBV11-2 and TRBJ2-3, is EAGVAQSPRYKIIEKRQSVAFWCNPISGHATLYWYQQILGQGPKLLIQFQNNGVVDDSQLPKDRFSAERLKGVDSTLKIQPAKLEDSAVYLCASSLVRRGSGSTDTQYFGPGTRLTVL.

The CDR3 DNA reads as TGTGCCACCAGTGACCCGGGACTATACACCGGGGAGCTGTTTTTT. Protein: CATSDPGLYTGELFF. V is TRBV24-1 and J is TRBJ2-2, with 7 bases matching TRBD2. The CDR3 is 15 residues long. Per the germline V gene, CDR1 is KGHDR and CDR2 is SFDVKD. The trim removed 4 bases at V and 3 bases at J, leaving 4 bases unmatched.

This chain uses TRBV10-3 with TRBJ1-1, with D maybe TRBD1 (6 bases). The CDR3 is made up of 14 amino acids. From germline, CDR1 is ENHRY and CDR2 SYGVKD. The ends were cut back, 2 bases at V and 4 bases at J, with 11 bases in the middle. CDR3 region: CAISETGRSTEAFF. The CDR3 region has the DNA TGTGCCATCAGTGAGACAGGGCGGAGCACTGAAGCTTTCTTT.